Following are 14 T cell receptor beta chains from one sample sequenced in a study of patients and donors after allogeneic stem cell transplantation. TCRdb called the RT-PCR reads again in MiXCR, with one record for every CDR3 protein. The sample holds fewer than 60,000 distinct CDR3 sequences, less than 15% seen once. The sequenced material came from blood, either unsorted or a sorted T cell fraction (not recorded which). The source is a human donor who was either an allogeneic HSCT recipient or a stem cell or donor lymphocyte infusion donor (not recorded which). It is not recorded whose cells these are; they may come from a transplant donor.

This clonotype was picked up a small number of times. This chain links TRBV12-3 or TRBV12-4 with TRBJ2-7; D may be TRBD2 (5 bases). The CDR3 contains 13 residues. Trimming stripped 5 bases from V and 6 bases from J, with 14 bases between. CDR3 nucleotide sequence: TGTGCCAGCAGTCGAGCGGCGACGGGCGAGCAGTACTTC. As protein: CASSRAATGEQYF.

Only a few counts were recorded for this clonotype. The rearrangement uses TRBV6-5 and TRBJ1-3, with D hard to call. CDR3 size: 14 residues. Trimming shortened V by 6 bases and J by 0 bases, and 9 bases separated the two germline ends. Germline V lookup: CDR1 MNHEY, CDR2 SVGAGI. The DNA for the CDR3 is TGTGCCAGCAGCCCGGAAACCTCTGGAAACACCATATATTTT. This translates into CASSPETSGNTIYF.

A remark on this clonotype: A much larger clone lies a single base off, so this may be a read error. This chain connects TRBV10-1 to TRBJ1-2; 7 positions match TRBD1. This CDR3 is built from 14 residues. Per germline, CDR1 WNHNN and CDR2 SYGVQD (reference sequence). V was pared by 6 bases and J by 3 bases, with 7 bases of the junction left unmatched. The CDR3 region is CASREAGTDYGYTF. The CDR3 bases are TGCGCCAGCAGAGAGGCCGGGACAGACTATGGCTACACCTTC.

This clonotype was observed at least ten times. V gene TRBV18 combines with J gene TRBJ1-2, with 8 bases aligning to TRBD1. Germline V lookup: CDR1 KGHSH, CDR2 LQKENI. The CDR3 is 12 amino acids. J gave up 9 bases and V 5 bases, and 5 bases lay outside the gene matches. Here the CDR3 DNA reads TGTGCCAGCTCATCTGGGACAGGAAGCTACACCTTC. Its protein is CASSSGTGSYTF.

A few counts support this clonotype. The chain carries TRBV12-3 or TRBV12-4 and TRBJ2-1; possible D gene TRBD2, 5 bases. V was clipped by 6 bases and J by 6 bases, with 18 bases between them. The CDR3 loop spans 15 amino acids. CDR3: CASRRASGTPNEQFF. The CDR3, as DNA: TGTGCCAGCAGGCGTGCCAGCGGAACGCCCAATGAGCAGTTCTTC.

This clonotype was recorded a few times. The chain recombines TRBV28 with TRBJ1-5; 8 bases align to TRBD1. The CDR3 loop spans 16 amino acids. Germline V lookup: CDR1 MDHEN, CDR2 SYDVKM. The J segment lost 1 base and the V segment lost 6 bases, leaving 8 bases of the junction unmatched. The CDR3 sequence is CASSYWTGFSNQPQHF. CDR3 DNA sequence: TGTGCCAGCAGCTACTGGACAGGGTTCAGCAATCAGCCCCAGCATTTT.

The chain uses TRBV12-3 or TRBV12-4 and TRBJ1-2, with D possibly matching TRBD1 (5 bases). The CDR3 is made up of 13 amino acids. The germline V and J ends were trimmed by 4 bases and 7 bases, with 13 bases remaining between them. The CDR3 DNA reads as TGTGCCAGCAGTTATGGGGCAGTAAGTGGCTACACCTTC. Protein sequence: CASSYGAVSGYTF.

Many counts were recorded for this clonotype. The gene calls are TRBV18 and TRBJ1-1; no firm D call. The CDR3 covers 14 residues. Trimming pared 2 bases from V and 0 bases from J, leaving 7 bases between. Per the germline V gene, CDR1 is KGHSH and CDR2 is LQKENI. CDR3 nucleotides: TGTGCCAGCTCACCAGCCCTCATGAACACTGAAGCTTTCTTT. Translation: CASSPALMNTEAFF.

This clonotype appeared a few times. The chain employs TRBV29-1 and TRBJ2-1; 8 nucleotides match TRBD1. This CDR3 is 14 amino acids long. Germline V CDR1 and CDR2: SQVTM, ANQGSEA. Trimming cost V 1 base and J 8 bases; bases outside gene matches: 7. The CDR3 region has the DNA TGCAGCGTTGAAGGTACAGGGGGTGTCGATGAGCAGTTCTTC. Encoded protein: CSVEGTGGVDEQFF.

This clonotype was counted once. The chain couples TRBV14 to TRBJ2-3; D is ambiguous. The germline V gene has CDR1 SGHDN and CDR2 FVKESK. There are 17 residues in the CDR3. V lost 0 bases and J lost 0, with 13 bases in between. The CDR3 region is CASSQEVPFMSTDTQYF. The CDR3 region has the DNA TGTGCCAGCAGCCAAGAAGTGCCCTTCATGAGCACAGATACGCAGTATTTT.

V is TRBV19 and J is TRBJ2-3; D uncertain. The CDR3 loop spans 12 amino acids. In germline, CDR1 is LNHDA, CDR2 SQIVND (reference sequence). Trimming took 6 bases from V and 5 from J, leaving 9 bases between them. The DNA for the CDR3 is TGTGCCAGTAGGCTGTCGGGAGATACGCAGTATTTT. Translated: CASRLSGDTQYF.

The V call is TRBV24-1, the J call TRBJ2-2, with D perhaps matching TRBD1 (6 bases). There are 18 residues in the CDR3. V was trimmed by 0 bases and J by 0 bases, leaving 13 bases between them. Germline CDR1 is KGHDR and CDR2 is SFDVKD. The CDR3 reads CATSDLRVRGANTGELFF. CDR3 in DNA: TGTGCCACCAGTGATTTGCGTGTCAGGGGCGCGAACACCGGGGAGCTGTTTTTT.

The chain has TRBV5-1 and TRBJ2-5; TRBD1 aligns across 7 bases. The CDR3 is made up of 14 amino acids. J gave up 1 base and V 7 bases, and 7 bases lay outside the gene matches. CDR1 is SGHRS and CDR2 is YFSETQ in the germline V gene. The DNA of the CDR3 is TGCGCCAGCTGCCCGGGACAGAGCCAAGAGACCCAGTACTTC. Translated: CASCPGQSQETQYF.

By its share, this clonotype is medium-sized. The chain carries TRBV5-1 and TRBJ2-4, with D maybe TRBD2 (5 bases). The CDR3 is made up of 14 amino acids. Germline V gives CDR1 SGHRS, CDR2 YFSETQ. With 0 bases removed from V and 8 bases from J, the gap between germline ends came to 12 bases. CDR3 bases: TGCGCCAGCAGCTTGGAAAGAGGGATGGACATTCAGTACTTC. As protein: CASSLERGMDIQYF.